This note documents a single T cell receptor (beta chain) sequence. CDR3 length: 15 residues. Germline loops: CDR1 MDHEN, CDR2 SYDVKM. The V end was cut by 4 bases, the J end by 3 bases, with 13 bases between. The data originate from a study of blood T cell repertoires in COVID-19. Overall study context: COVID-19 samples collected from the United States, Italy and Spain covered acute and convalescent phases. PBMCs, B-cell-depleted T cells, or T cells were the source of the cDNA or gDNA that made up the material.

Original processing notes: Estimation of nucleated cell counts relied on the amplification of reference gene primers. The repertoire was sequenced with immunoSEQ multiplex PCR; TCRdb's copy has only in-frame clones and lacks some. V and J calls and clone size are as listed in that table; D and trimming were resolved from the DNA. Of 200,000 or so clones in the sample, roughly nine tenths were seen once. The genes are TRBV28 and TRBJ1-5; possible D gene TRBD1, 5 bases. The sequenced material came from peripheral blood. The receptor was derived from a man in his sixties or seventies with active or convalescent COVID-19. The CDR3 DNA follows: TGTGCCAGCAGTTCCCCGGGGGGTTACAATCAGCCCCAGCATTTT. This codes for CASSSPGGYNQPQHF.